Presented here are 22 T cell receptor beta chains from one specimen sequenced in a study of post-analysis software for immune sequencing data (dated by TCRdb to between 2014 and 2017). Paper-wide results and their limitations: Four or five TRBV segments, including TRBV5-6, TRBV5-1 and TRBV20-1, were significantly more frequent in patients than controls.

The library was made by PCR. Instrument on record: Illumina HiSeq 2500. To reduce PCR and sequencing biases, unique molecular identifiers were incorporated into the TCR beta cDNA libraries. Using fastp at Q25 and MiXCR, TCRdb reprocessed the public reads and kept productive beta chains. Here each entry gathers all rows of one CDR3 protein and keeps the most common genes and DNA. This sample lists about 800,000 distinct CDR3 sequences; 30% were detected once. The biggest ten clones account for roughly 0.57% of the sample. These TCRs' antigens remain unknown. What was sequenced was blood. Receptors were obtained from a girl between 5 and 17 years old with multiple sclerosis.

This chain joins TRBV10-3 and TRBJ1-2, with 8 bases identical to TRBD1. Germline V gene data show CDR1 as ENHRY and CDR2 as SYGVKD. V was clipped by 4 bases and J by 8 bases; unmatched bases: 3. CDR3 length equals 12 residues. CDR3 sequence: CAISADRGGYTF. The CDR3 nucleotides read TGTGCCATCAGTGCCGACAGGGGCGGCTACACCTTC.

This chain joins TRBV5-1 and TRBJ2-5; 15 bases match TRBD2. The CDR3 contains 17 residues. Germline CDR1 SGHRS, CDR2 YFSETQ. V was pared by 7 bases and J by 5 bases, with 12 bases of the junction left unmatched. The CDR3 sequence is CASRKGLAGGRGETQYF. CDR3 nucleotides: TGCGCCAGCCGAAAAGGACTAGCGGGGGGGAGGGGCGAGACCCAGTACTTC. The variable domain in full, with the rest retrieved from reference TRBV5-1 and TRBJ2-5, is KAGVTQTPRYLIKTRGQQVTLSCSPISGHRSVSWYQQTPGQGLQFLFEYFSETQRNKGNFPGRFSGRQFSNSRSEMNVSTLELGDSALYLCASRKGLAGGRGETQYFGPGTRLLVL.

The chain joins TRBV11-2 to TRBJ2-4, with TRBD1 matching over 8 bases. Germline values: CDR1 SGHAT, CDR2 FQNNGV. The CDR3 totals 15 residues. Trimming took 3 bases from V and 11 from J; bases not matched to a gene: 12. Here the CDR3 DNA reads TGTGCCAGCAGCTTGTCAGGGGGCATGGGTGACGTTCAGTACTTC. Residues: CASSLSGGMGDVQYF.

This clonotype has a count of ten or more. V and J are TRBV20-1 and TRBJ2-1; D may be TRBD1 (6 bases). Trimming shortened V by 3 bases and J by 5 bases, and 11 bases separated the two germline ends. The CDR3 covers 13 residues. The germline gives CDR1 DFQATT, CDR2 SNEGSKA (reference sequence). This chain's CDR3 is CSASTGPHNEQFF. CDR3 nucleotides: TGCAGTGCTAGCACAGGGCCGCACAATGAGCAGTTCTTC.

CDR3 DNA: TGTGCCAGCAGCTCCGGGAACAGGGGGCAAGAGACCCAGTACTTC. This sequence encodes CASSSGNRGQETQYF. The chain recombines TRBV7-2 with TRBJ2-5, with 8 bases aligning to TRBD1. The V gene end was trimmed by 4 bases and the J gene end by 2 bases; junction bases not matched to a gene: 6. CDR1 and CDR2 (germline): SGHTA, FQGNSA. The CDR3 extends over 15 amino acids.

Here the CDR3 reads CASSDVGGGLVNEQFF. DNA for the CDR3: TGTGCCAGCAGTGATGTCGGAGGGGGCCTTGTCAATGAGCAGTTCTTC. The V gene is TRBV6-1, the J gene TRBJ2-1; maybe TRBD1 (7 bases). The CDR3 spans 16 residues. Trimming shortened V by 3 bases and J by 6 bases, and 18 bases separated the two germline ends. CDR1 and CDR2 from the germline V gene are MNHNS and SASEGT.

On this clonotype: Since a much larger clone is just one base distant, this may be a read error. V is TRBV5-1 and J is TRBJ2-3; the D gene could be TRBD1 or TRBD2 (7 bases each). The CDR3 totals 16 residues. CDR1 is SGHRS, CDR2 YFSETQ, per germline. The CDR3 DNA follows: TGCACCAGCAGCTCCAGACAGGGAGGGGTTAGAGATACGCAGTATTTT. Translation gives CTSSSRQGGVRDTQYF.

In this sample, this clonotype turned up many times. The chain couples TRBV13 to TRBJ2-5; TRBD2 might be the D (6 bases). This CDR3 has 15 amino acids. Germline-derived CDR1 and CDR2 are PRHDT and FYEKMQ (reference sequence). V lost 5 bases to trimming and J lost 5 bases, with 18 bases between them. The CDR3 here is CASSLLGGERETQYF. CDR3 nucleotide sequence: TGTGCCAGCAGCCTTCTGGGCGGGGAGAGGGAGACCCAGTACTTC.

This clonotype was counted a few times. The chain has TRBV5-1 and TRBJ1-2, with 7 bases identical to TRBD1. Germline V lookup: CDR1 SGHRS, CDR2 YFSETQ. CDR3 size: 16 residues. Trimming took 4 bases from V and 7 from J; bases not matched to a gene: 16. CDR3 residues: CASSQGDRSPAFGYTF. The DNA for the CDR3 is TGCGCCAGCAGCCAGGGGGACAGAAGCCCTGCCTTTGGCTACACCTTC.

The rearrangement links TRBV27 to TRBJ1-5; possibly TRBD1 for D (5 bases). Trimming left V 6 bases short and J 7 bases short, with 19 bases between. Germline CDR1 reads MNHEY; CDR2 reads SMNVEV (reference sequence). The CDR3 totals 15 residues. DNA for the CDR3: TGTGCCAGCAGACCCGGGACGCAAGGCTACCAGCCCCAGCATTTT. It encodes CASRPGTQGYQPQHF.

A word on this clonotype: One base away lies a much larger clone, so this may be a sequencing read error. The chain is built from TRBV6-5 and TRBJ2-5; D uncertain. Germline V gene sequence: CDR1 MNHEY, CDR2 SVGAGI. This CDR3 spans 14 amino acids. CDR3 amino acids: CANSYLADQETQYF. The DNA of the CDR3 is TGTGCCAACAGTTATCTCGCGGATCAAGAGACCCAGTACTTC.

This clonotype was seen only a few times. The chain is built from TRBV29-1 and TRBJ1-4; D perhaps matches TRBD1 (6 bases). Trimming pared 7 bases from V and 6 bases from J, leaving 15 bases between. The CDR3 spans 13 residues. The germline V gene has CDR1 SQVTM and CDR2 ANQGSEA. The DNA for the CDR3 is TGCAGCGCCGCAGGGGCAGTTGATGAAAAACTGTTTTTT. Its translation is CSAAGAVDEKLFF.

V usage is TRBV6-1 and J usage is TRBJ1-4; a weak D match, TRBD1 (5 bases). V dropped 2 bases and J dropped 12 bases, with 10 bases sitting between them. CDR3 length: 12 amino acids. CDR1 is MNHNS and CDR2 is SASEGT in the germline V gene. CDR3 in amino acids: CASSERAGELFF. For the CDR3, the DNA is TGTGCCAGCAGTGAAAGGGCGGGGGAACTGTTTTTT.

This clonotype was counted only a few times. Germline is not matched at one junction end, which may reflect a read error. The rearrangement joins TRBV12-3 or TRBV12-4 to TRBJ1-5; possible D gene TRBD1, 6 bases. The length of the CDR3 is 13 residues. CDR3: CTSSHNPTGRQHF. The CDR3 DNA reads as TGTACCAGCAGCCATAACCCGACAGGCCGGCAGCATTTT.

CDR3 sequence: CASSQATREEPQYF. CDR3 nucleotide sequence: TGTGCCAGCTCACAGGCGACCAGGGAAGAGCCCCAGTACTTC. The chain is built from TRBV18 and TRBJ2-4; TRBD1 might be the D (5 bases). The CDR3 is 14 residues long. The V gene lost 4 bases and the J gene lost 13 bases, with 20 bases spanning the gap. Looked up from germline, CDR1 is KGHSH and CDR2 is LQKENI.

Only a few counts were recorded for this clonotype. The chain combines TRBV20-1 with TRBJ2-7; possible D gene TRBD1, 6 bases. Germline loops: CDR1 DFQATT, CDR2 SNEGSKA (reference sequence). With 1 base removed from V and 3 bases from J, the gap between germline ends came to 13 bases. The CDR3 is 14 residues long. CDR3 nucleotides: TGCAGTGCTAGAGCCAGGGGCAGACACTACGAGCAGTACTTC. It encodes CSARARGRHYEQYF.

The chain recombines TRBV28 with TRBJ1-2; no firm D call. CDR1 MDHEN and CDR2 SYDVKM come from the germline V gene. The CDR3 sequence is 14 residues long. V dropped 5 bases and J dropped 6 bases, with 16 bases sitting between them. DNA for the CDR3: TGTGCCAGCAGTACCTACAGCCCTGGGGATGGCTACACCTTC. Amino acid sequence: CASSTYSPGDGYTF.

This clonotype was detected a few times. The chain uses TRBV12-3 or TRBV12-4 and TRBJ2-7; D is unclear. Trimming cost V 3 bases and J 2 bases, with 8 bases left between them. The CDR3 runs to 13 residues. This CDR3 is CASSFAVAYEQYF. The CDR3 DNA reads as TGTGCCAGCAGTTTTGCCGTTGCCTACGAGCAGTACTTC.

The gene calls are TRBV7-9 and TRBJ1-2; 8 bases match TRBD1. The CDR3 loop spans 13 amino acids. V trimming: 8 bases; J trimming: 4 bases; junction bases outside the gene matches: 6. The germline CDR1 and CDR2 sequences are SEHNR and FQNEAQ (reference sequence). This CDR3 reads CASRAGGGYGYTF. The CDR3 bases are TGTGCCAGCCGGGCAGGGGGCGGCTATGGCTACACCTTC.

The chain employs TRBV20-1 and TRBJ2-5; D remains ambiguous. The V end was cut by 1 base, the J end by 5 bases, with 11 bases between. This CDR3 has 13 amino acids. Germline V lookup: CDR1 DFQATT, CDR2 SNEGSKA (reference sequence). This CDR3 is CSARARNLETQYF. The DNA of the CDR3 is TGCAGTGCTAGAGCAAGAAATCTGGAGACCCAGTACTTC.

The chain links TRBV7-9 to TRBJ2-1, with 11 bases matching TRBD2. The germline gives CDR1 SEHNR, CDR2 FQNEAQ (reference sequence). The CDR3 is made up of 19 amino acids. Losses at the gene ends were 6 bases for V and 0 bases for J; bases not matched to a gene: 13. Here the CDR3 reads CASSSLGLAGRSSYNEQFF. CDR3 sequence (DNA): TGTGCCAGCAGTTCTCTAGGACTAGCGGGTCGGAGCTCCTACAATGAGCAGTTCTTC.

This clonotype has just a few counts. This rearrangement joins TRBV20-1 to TRBJ1-2, with 7 bases fitting TRBD1. CDR3 length: 12 amino acids. Germline V gene sequence: CDR1 DFQATT, CDR2 SNEGSKA (reference sequence). V was clipped by 3 bases and J by 6 bases; unmatched bases: 4. CDR3 sequence (DNA): TGCAGTGCTAGGTCCACAGGGGATGGCTACACCTTC. Amino acids: CSARSTGDGYTF.